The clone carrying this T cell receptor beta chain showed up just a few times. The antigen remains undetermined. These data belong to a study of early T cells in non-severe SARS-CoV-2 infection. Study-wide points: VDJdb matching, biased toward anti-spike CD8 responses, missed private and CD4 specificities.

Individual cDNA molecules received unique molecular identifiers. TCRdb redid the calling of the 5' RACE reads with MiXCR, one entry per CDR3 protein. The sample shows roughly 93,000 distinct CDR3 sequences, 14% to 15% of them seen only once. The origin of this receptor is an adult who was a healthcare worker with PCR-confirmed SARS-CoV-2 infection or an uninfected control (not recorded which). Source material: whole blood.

CDR3 sequence: CASSPRDSNEKLFF. CDR3 coding DNA: TGTGCCAGCAGCCCTAGGGACAGTAATGAAAAACTGTTTTTT. The rearrangement links TRBV5-5 to TRBJ1-4; TRBD1 aligns across 7 bases. V lost 4 bases, J lost 4 bases, and 4 bases stayed unmatched. The CDR3 extends over 14 amino acids. Germline assignment: CDR1 SGHKS and CDR2 YYEKEE (reference sequence).